This record concerns one TCR beta chain sequence. There is no known antigen for this receptor. No base quality values were provided; no much bigger clone lies one nucleotide off. CDR1 and CDR2 are drawn from the germline V gene: SGHRS, YFSETQ. At the junction V is shortened by 4 bases and J by 8 bases, with 10 bases in between. From its cysteine to its phenylalanine, the CDR3 spans 12 amino acids. The kept DNA is CDR3 alone, 36 bases in frame from the first base. This specimen comes from a study of STAT5B mutations in CD4+ large granular lymphocyte leukemia (dated by TCRdb to about 2022). Regarding the research as a whole: Among the healthy controls, the CDR3 'QG' motif was associated with a particular HLA allele. The study compared the TCRbeta repertoires of patients with CD4+ T-cell large granular lymphocyte leukemia against the TCRbeta repertoires of healthy blood donors. Flow cytometry on FACSCanto II or FACSVerse showed that the purified fractions were more than 95% pure among lymphocytes. General findings and caveats noted by the study authors: Enrichment of TRBV06-family usage was observed among the top patient clones (8/27) relative to healthy controls (2/35). The main leukemic clonotypes were found to be private to each patient, although approximately 26% of the main leukemic clonotypes were detected at low frequency in the non-leukemic repertoires of other patients. Greater clonality appeared to be present in CD4-sorted patient repertoires than in healthy CD4+ repertoires, and the difference was retained after the putative leukemic clones were removed. The data were not HLA-matched, and the higher clonality in CD4+ T-LGLL than in CD8+ T-LGLL could be due to the relatively small sample size.

The immunoSEQ assay at survey resolution was used to sequence TCRbeta rearrangements from genomic DNA. In the source study's methods: In the TCR sequencing data, the smallest productive clonotype frequency that could be detected was 2.59 x 10-5. Only productive TCRbeta rearrangements, defined as complete and in-frame sequences, were included in the analyses. Simpson clonality, calculated in the immunoSEQ Analyzer version 3.0, was used as the measure of sample clonality. Clones were categorized by frequency as very rare, small, medium, large (1-20%) or hyperexpanded (>20%). Generation probabilities were estimated with OLGA 1.2.3, V-gene circos plots were generated with VDJtools, specificities were searched for in VDJdb, and CDR3 motifs were identified with GLIPH. TCRdb holds this immuneACCESS table with in-frame rearrangements only. Some clones are missing; in checked studies, unresolved V genes explain under half, and the rest has no known cause. The V and J calls and the clone size are those of that table, but D and trimming were determined from the DNA. The sample profile shows approximately 30,000 clones; more than 70% of them were found once. The ten largest clones take up about 3.1% of the sample.

Healthy controls were 35 to 40 blood donors whose buffy coats came from the Finnish Red Cross blood service. All TCR-sequenced material derived from peripheral blood: patient blood samples and healthy donor buffy coats. Ficoll-Hypaque gradient centrifugation was used to isolate peripheral blood mononuclear cells. CD4+ cells were purified magnetically from the buffy coats of healthy controls. Genomic DNA was extracted using the Gentra Puregene Cell and Tissue kit, and a Qubit 2.0 fluorometer was used to quantify it. The chain is made from TRBV5-1 and TRBJ2-1, with the D gene not confidently named. The receptor was derived from a human donor in good health. Sequencing was done on a sample of CD4+ T cells from blood buffy coats. The CDR3 region has the sequence CASSLPADEQFF. The DNA reads as follows: TGCGCCAGCAGCCTCCCGGCGGATGAGCAGTTCTTC.